The rows below give T cell receptor beta chains drawn from one sample of a study of early T cells in non-severe SARS-CoV-2 infection. A single record per CDR3 protein comes from TCRdb applying MiXCR to the 5' RACE reads. The data contain about 50,000 distinct CDR3 sequences, almost 9.5% of them singletons. The source material was whole blood. The receptors come from an adult who was a healthcare worker with PCR-confirmed SARS-CoV-2 infection or an uninfected control (not recorded which). CDR3s include the opening cysteine and the closing phenylalanine or tryptophan. The D gene is left open where the match is weak. For some rows the clone size is stated as once, few or many, or as a class when expanded; others skip it.

CASSQTLLAGGYNEQFF	TGTGCCAGCAGCCAGACCCTACTAGCGGGAGGCTACAATGAGCAGTTCTTC	many	TRBJ2-1	TRBV14	TRBD2
CASSYGGPYEQYF	TGTGCCAGCAGTTACGGGGGTCCCTACGAGCAGTACTTC	-	TRBJ2-7	TRBV6-5	-
CASRPGTTNTEAFF	TGTGCCAGTAGGCCCGGGACCACGAACACTGAAGCTTTCTTT	-	TRBJ1-1	TRBV7-9	-
CASSLRLNEQFF	TGTGCCAGCAGCTTACGTCTCAATGAGCAGTTCTTC	-	TRBJ2-1	TRBV7-2	-
CASSTGGASWTDTQYF	TGTGCCAGCTCCACAGGTGGCGCGAGTTGGACAGATACGCAGTATTTT	few	TRBJ2-3	TRBV18	-
CASSQAGGYNEQFF	TGCGCCAGCAGCCAAGCGGGGGGTTACAATGAGCAGTTCTTC	many	TRBJ2-1	TRBV4-3	TRBD2
CASSLGGARATLHTDTQYF	TGTGCCAGCAGTTTAGGGGGGGCGCGTGCAACGCTTCATACGGATACGCAGTATTTT	many	TRBJ2-3	TRBV27	-
CASSLQGAVAGNTIYF	TGTGCCAGCAGTCTGCAGGGGGCGGTGGCTGGAAACACCATATATTTT	many	TRBJ1-3	TRBV6-6	TRBD1
CASSPRAPGQGIGYGYTF	TGTGCCAGCAGTCCTAGGGCTCCGGGACAGGGGATCGGCTATGGCTACACCTTC	-	TRBJ1-2	TRBV6-5	TRBD1
CASSHAGHRPADTQYF	TGTGCCAGCAGCCACGCGGGACACCGGCCCGCGGATACGCAGTATTTT	few	TRBJ2-3	TRBV11-2	-
CASSSSGREQYF	TGTGCCAGCAGTTCCAGCGGGAGGGAGCAGTACTTC	many	TRBJ2-7	TRBV27	TRBD2
CASGPRLWTRSYNEQFF	TGTGCTAGTGGTCCCCGGTTGTGGACCCGTTCCTACAATGAGCAGTTCTTC	many	TRBJ2-1	TRBV12-5	-
CASRMGLPGETQYF	TGCGCCAGCAGAATGGGACTGCCTGGGGAGACCCAGTACTTC	few	TRBJ2-5	TRBV10-2	-
CASSQNRGDQPQHF	TGTGCCAGCAGCCAAAACAGGGGGGATCAGCCCCAGCATTTT	few	TRBJ1-5	TRBV5-6	TRBD1
CASSEFQGAPGGELFF	TGTGCCAGCAGTGAATTCCAGGGGGCGCCGGGCGGGGAGCTGTTTTTT	many	TRBJ2-2	TRBV6-1	TRBD1
CASSQDRGITDTQYF	TGTGCCAGCAGCCAAGACCGGGGGATAACAGATACGCAGTATTTT	few	TRBJ2-3	TRBV14	-
CASSPGRGGRAETQYF	TGTGCCAGCAGCCCCGGCCGTGGCGGGAGGGCAGAGACCCAGTACTTC	few	TRBJ2-5	TRBV7-3	TRBD2
CASSLKAGGPGDTQYF	TGTGCCAGCAGCTTAAAGGCGGGAGGGCCGGGAGATACGCAGTATTTT	few	TRBJ2-3	TRBV11-3	TRBD2
CASSPTGQETQYF	TGTGCCAGCAGCCCGACTGGTCAAGAGACCCAGTACTTC	many	TRBJ2-5	TRBV11-3	-
CASSLDSTGASYEQYF	TGTGCCAGCAGCTTAGATAGCACGGGAGCGTCCTACGAGCAGTACTTC	few	TRBJ2-7	TRBV11-2	-
CASSSRAPTYEQYF	TGTGCCAGCAGCTCCCGGGCCCCGACCTACGAGCAGTACTTC	-	TRBJ2-7	TRBV6-6	-
CASSQGEVAEAFF	TGTGCCAGCAGCCAAGGTGAGGTGGCTGAAGCTTTCTTT	-	TRBJ1-1	TRBV4-2	-
CSAQTLPGSPLHF	TGCAGTGCCCAGACCCTCCCCGGTTCACCCCTCCACTTT	many	TRBJ1-6	TRBV20-1	-
CASSLTAGRSDTQYF	TGTGCCAGCAGCTTAACAGCGGGGAGGTCAGATACGCAGTATTTT	few	TRBJ2-3	TRBV7-2	TRBD2
CASSPNPTAVNTEAFF	TGCGCCAGCAGTCCGAACCCGACTGCAGTGAACACTGAAGCTTTCTTT	many	TRBJ1-1	TRBV5-1	-
CASRGRETQYF	TGTGCCAGCAGGGGGAGAGAGACCCAGTACTTC	many	TRBJ2-5	TRBV2	-
CASSSGGEDTQYF	TGTGCCAGCAGCTCAGGGGGGGAGGATACGCAGTATTTT	few	TRBJ2-3	TRBV5-5	-
CASSLMGGNSPLHF	TGTGCCAGCAGCTTAATGGGGGGTAATTCACCCCTCCACTTT	-	TRBJ1-6	TRBV7-9	-
CASSLVSPGEQYF	TGTGCCAGCAGCTTGGTGTCTCCCGGCGAGCAGTACTTC	many	TRBJ2-7	TRBV7-9	-
CASRLQGSSGNTIYF	TGTGCCAGCAGACTACAGGGATCCTCTGGAAACACCATATATTTT	-	TRBJ1-3	TRBV6-6	-
CASSLFGASNQPQHF	TGTGCCAGCAGCTTGTTCGGGGCCAGCAATCAGCCCCAGCATTTT	many	TRBJ1-5	TRBV5-5	-
CAWNAGPPELFF	TGTGCCTGGAACGCAGGCCCGCCGGAGCTGTTTTTT	-	TRBJ2-2	TRBV30	-
CASRAGLAGIYEQYF	TGTGCCAGCAGGGCCGGACTAGCGGGAATTTACGAGCAGTACTTC	many	TRBJ2-7	TRBV28	TRBD2
CASSPRINYGYTF	TGTGCCAGCAGTCCCAGGATTAACTATGGCTACACCTTC	few	TRBJ1-2	TRBV6-6	-
CSVEEGRGSDTQYF	TGCAGCGTTGAAGAAGGTAGGGGTTCGGATACGCAGTATTTT	many	TRBJ2-3	TRBV29-1	-
CASSADRGADNEQFF	TGTGCCAGCAGCGCCGACAGGGGGGCGGACAATGAGCAGTTCTTC	few	TRBJ2-1	TRBV11-2	TRBD1
CASSFNVENTGELFF	TGTGCCAGCAGTTTTAACGTCGAGAACACCGGGGAGCTGTTTTTT	-	TRBJ2-2	TRBV28	-
CASSAQTGAGELFF	TGTGCCAGCAGCGCCCAGACAGGTGCCGGGGAGCTGTTTTTT	many	TRBJ2-2	TRBV7-3	-
CASSTRQVPREQFF	TGTGCCAGCAGCACTCGACAGGTTCCTCGTGAGCAGTTCTTC	-	TRBJ2-1	TRBV7-2	-
CAISESERPIRDNEQFF	TGTGCCATCAGTGAGTCGGAGCGCCCGATTCGGGACAATGAGCAGTTCTTC	-	TRBJ2-1	TRBV10-3	-
CASSQASVGNTGELFF	TGCGCCAGCAGCCAGGCTAGTGTGGGGAACACCGGGGAGCTGTTTTTT	-	TRBJ2-2	TRBV4-3	-
CASSEGDNEQFF	TGTGCCAGCAGTGAGGGGGACAATGAGCAGTTCTTC	many	TRBJ2-1	TRBV7-2	-
CASSSAGQGTGELFF	TGTGCCAGCAGTTCGGCAGGGCAGGGCACCGGGGAGCTGTTTTTT	few	TRBJ2-2	TRBV28	-
CASSSPLGRDGYTF	TGTGCCAGCAGCTCGCCCTTGGGGAGAGATGGCTACACCTTC	many	TRBJ1-2	TRBV7-9	-
CSARDPAEAFF	TGCAGTGCTAGAGATCCGGCTGAAGCTTTCTTT	few	TRBJ1-1	TRBV20-1	-
CASSQPGQLNYGYTF	TGTGCCAGCAGCCAACCGGGACAGCTAAACTATGGCTACACCTTC	-	TRBJ1-2	TRBV14	TRBD1
CASSLARTVDYGYTF	TGTGCCAGCAGCTTAGCTCGGACAGTGGACTATGGCTACACCTTC	-	TRBJ1-2	TRBV7-9	-
CASSQDIRSNEKLFF	TGTGCCAGCAGCCAAGATATCCGATCTAATGAAAAACTGTTTTTT	-	TRBJ1-4	TRBV3-1	-
CASSHTSTQKYQFF	TGTGCCAGCAGCCACACTAGCACACAAAAATATCAGTTCTTC	once	TRBJ2-1	TRBV16	-
CASSPRLAEYNEQFF	TGCGCCAGCAGCCCTCGCCTAGCGGAATACAATGAGCAGTTCTTC	-	TRBJ2-1	TRBV4-3	TRBD2
CASSQVRVGATEAFF	TGCGCCAGCAGCCAAGTAAGGGTAGGGGCGACTGAAGCTTTCTTT	many	TRBJ1-1	TRBV4-3	-
CASSPRTSSGANVLTF	TGTGCCAGCAGCCCCCGCACCAGCTCTGGGGCCAACGTCCTGACTTTC	once	TRBJ2-6	TRBV3-1	-
CASSTGSYNEQFF	TGTGCCAGCAGCACCGGCAGTTACAATGAGCAGTTCTTC	-	TRBJ2-1	TRBV12-3/TRBV12-4	-
CASSPGLAGTGTQYF	TGTGCCAGCAGCCCCGGACTAGCGGGGACGGGGACCCAGTACTTC	many	TRBJ2-5	TRBV11-3	TRBD2